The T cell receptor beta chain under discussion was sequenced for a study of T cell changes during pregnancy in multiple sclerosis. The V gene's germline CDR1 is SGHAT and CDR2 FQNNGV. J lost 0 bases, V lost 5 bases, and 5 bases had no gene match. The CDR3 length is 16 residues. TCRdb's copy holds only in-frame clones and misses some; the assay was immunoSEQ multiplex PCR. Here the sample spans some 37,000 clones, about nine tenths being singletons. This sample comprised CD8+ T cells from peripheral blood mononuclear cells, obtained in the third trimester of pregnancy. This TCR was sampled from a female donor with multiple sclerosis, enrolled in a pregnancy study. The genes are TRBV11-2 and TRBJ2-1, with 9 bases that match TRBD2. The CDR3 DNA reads TGTGCCAGCAGCGCTACGACTAGCGGCTCCTACAATGAGCAGTTCTTC. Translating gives CASSATTSGSYNEQFF.